These T cell receptor beta chains were read from a single sample in a study of Graves' ophthalmopathy and Graves' hyperthyroidism. TCRdb reprocessed the multiplex PCR reads with MiXCR, giving one entry per CDR3 protein. This table has hundreds of thousands of distinct CDR3 sequences, around an eighth appearing once. The sequencing sample was made of blood. The receptors here all came from a woman aged 30 to 39 with Graves' ophthalmopathy. CDR3s include the opening cysteine and the closing phenylalanine or tryptophan. Fields, in order: J gene, clone size, V gene, D gene, CDR3 protein, CDR3 DNA. A D gene is named only where the DNA matches it firmly. Clone sizes are shown as once, few or many counts, or a class when the clone is expanded.

J gene: TRBJ2-2
clone size: many
V gene: TRBV12-3/TRBV12-4
D gene: -
CDR3 protein: CASRKQGELFF
CDR3 DNA: TGTGCCAGCAGAAAACAGGGGGAGCTGTTTTTT

J gene: TRBJ2-5
clone size: many
V gene: TRBV5-1
D gene: TRBD1
CDR3 protein: CASSLALIRQGQETQYF
CDR3 DNA: TGCGCCAGCAGCTTGGCCCTCATTAGACAGGGCCAAGAGACCCAGTACTTC

J gene: TRBJ1-5
clone size: many
V gene: TRBV20-1
D gene: -
CDR3 protein: CSAVGAGNQPQHF
CDR3 DNA: TGCAGTGCTGTAGGCGCGGGCAATCAGCCCCAGCATTTT

J gene: TRBJ2-2
clone size: many
V gene: TRBV27
D gene: -
CDR3 protein: CASSSPGRGGENTGELFF
CDR3 DNA: TGTGCCAGCAGCTCCCCCGGTAGGGGAGGAGAAAACACCGGGGAGCTGTTTTTT

J gene: TRBJ1-2
clone size: many
V gene: TRBV6-5
D gene: -
CDR3 protein: CASSYEVNYGYTF
CDR3 DNA: TGTGCCAGCAGTTACGAGGTTAACTATGGCTACACCTTC

J gene: TRBJ1-1
clone size: many
V gene: TRBV9
D gene: -
CDR3 protein: CASSVNENTEAFF
CDR3 DNA: TGTGCCAGCAGCGTTAACGAGAACACTGAAGCTTTCTTT

J gene: TRBJ1-1
clone size: many
V gene: TRBV7-6
D gene: -
CDR3 protein: CASSSRRVDTEAFF
CDR3 DNA: TGTGCCAGCAGCTCCCGTCGCGTGGACACTGAAGCTTTCTTT

J gene: TRBJ2-5
clone size: few
V gene: TRBV6-5
D gene: -
CDR3 protein: CASSYPKGSGDKETQYF
CDR3 DNA: TGTGCCAGCAGTTACCCAAAGGGGAGCGGGGACAAAGAGACCCAGTACTTC

J gene: TRBJ1-2
clone size: many
V gene: TRBV10-3
D gene: -
CDR3 protein: CAIRNSVYGYTF
CDR3 DNA: TGTGCCATCAGGAACAGCGTCTATGGCTACACCTTC

J gene: TRBJ2-7
clone size: many
V gene: TRBV2
D gene: -
CDR3 protein: CASSEGRAYEQYF
CDR3 DNA: TGTGCCAGCAGTGAGGGCAGGGCCTACGAGCAGTACTTC